The 26 T cell receptor beta chains reported below all come from one sample, sequenced in a study of T cell changes during pregnancy in multiple sclerosis (dated by TCRdb to between 2019 and 2020). Library prep was done by the immunoSEQ multiplex PCR assay. Entries here come from immuneACCESS through TCRdb and include only in-frame sequences with V and J called. Some clones fail to appear in such tables; in the studies checked, an unresolved V gene covers under half of the shortfall, and the cause of the remainder is unknown. The sample includes approximately 110,000 clones, with about 94% observed a single time. Clones ranked in the top ten supply more than 1.5% of the sample. The material was peripheral blood, obtained in the third trimester of pregnancy. All receptors derive from a female donor with multiple sclerosis, enrolled in a pregnancy study.

This clone was recorded once. Other DNA sequences in the sample encode the same CDR3. This chain joins TRBV19 and TRBJ1-3; D remains unclear. Looked up from germline, CDR1 is LNHDA and CDR2 is SQIVND (reference sequence). The CDR3 is 11 residues long. The V and J ends lost 7 bases and 4 bases respectively, with 5 bases between them. The CDR3 DNA is TGTGCCAGTACGGGAGGAAACACCATATATTTT. Its protein is CASTGGNTIYF.

The gene calls are TRBV10-1 and TRBJ1-4; 11 positions match TRBD1. The CDR3 has 17 amino acids. Unmatched junction bases numbered 14, after V lost 6 bases and J lost 8 bases. The germline gives CDR1 WNHNN, CDR2 SYGVQD (reference sequence). The CDR3 DNA follows: TGCGCCAGCAGCCCGATCCTCCCGGGACAGGGGGGGGAAAAACTGTTTTTT. Translation gives CASSPILPGQGGEKLFF.

V and J are TRBV5-4 and TRBJ2-1, with 14 bases identical to TRBD2. The CDR3 totals 20 residues. Trimming removed 0 bases from V and 0 bases from J; junction bases left unmatched: 8. Germline loops: CDR1 SGHNT, CDR2 YYREEE (reference sequence). The CDR3 loop is CASSLARLAGGKSSYNEQFF. CDR3 coding DNA: TGTGCCAGCAGCTTGGCAAGACTAGCGGGAGGGAAAAGCTCCTACAATGAGCAGTTCTTC.

The chain carries TRBV25-1 and TRBJ2-1; weak D call: TRBD1 (6 bases). The CDR3 covers 16 residues. Trimming took 6 bases from V and 4 from J, leaving 19 bases between them. CDR1 MGHDK and CDR2 SYGVNS come from the germline V gene. The CDR3, as DNA: TGTGCCAGCAGATCAGGGGCAGTACGGGGATACAATGAGCAGTTCTTC. Protein product: CASRSGAVRGYNEQFF.

V gene TRBV5-6 combines with J gene TRBJ2-5, with D uncertain. The CDR3 has 12 amino acids. Trimming pared 3 bases from V and 5 bases from J, leaving 8 bases between. The germline V gene has CDR1 SGHDT and CDR2 YYEEEE. CDR3 sequence (DNA): TGTGCCAGCAGCTGGCAGAGGGAGACCCAGTACTTC. Its protein product is CASSWQRETQYF.

This clone came up once. The J gene is TRBJ2-1, the V gene TRBV29-1; TRBD2 matches at 8 bases. The CDR3 contains 16 residues. J gave up 4 bases and V 0 bases, and 8 bases lay outside the gene matches. Germline assignment: CDR1 SQVTM and CDR2 ANQGSEA. CDR3 in DNA: TGCAGCGTTGAAGATCCCGGTACTAGCGGTTACAATGAGCAGTTCTTC. Translating gives CSVEDPGTSGYNEQFF.

The CDR3 DNA sequence: TGTGCCAGCAGATTGATGACAGGGGTAGAGACCCAGTACTTC. This gives the protein CASRLMTGVETQYF. This chain connects TRBV6-1 to TRBJ2-5; 8 bases match TRBD1. CDR3 length equals 14 residues. Germline-derived CDR1 and CDR2 are MNHNS and SASEGT. The J segment lost 4 bases and the V segment lost 6 bases, leaving 7 bases of the junction unmatched.

CDR3 region: CAWSVLDRGQPQHF. The CDR3 DNA sequence: TGTGCCTGGAGTGTACTAGACAGGGGACAGCCCCAGCATTTT. The chain is built from TRBV30 and TRBJ1-5; 8 bases match TRBD1. Germline V gene sequence: CDR1 GTSNPN, CDR2 SVGIG (reference sequence). V shed 0 bases and J 7 bases; nucleotides not matched to a gene: 5. The length of the CDR3 is 14 residues. Filled out from reference TRBV30 and TRBJ1-5, the complete variable domain reads SQTIHQWPATLVQPVGSPLSLECTVEGTSNPNLYWYRQAAGRGLQLLFYSVGIGQISSEVPQNLSASRPQDRQFILSSKKLLLSDSGFYLCAWSVLDRGQPQHFGDGTRLSIL.

This chain links TRBV14 with TRBJ1-6; D gene uncertain. CDR1 SGHDN and CDR2 FVKESK come from the germline V gene. CDR3 length equals 14 residues. The V and J ends lost 3 bases and 6 bases respectively, with 9 bases between them. CDR3 DNA sequence: TGTGCCAGCAGCCACCCCTCTGTTAATTCACCCCTCCACTTT. Protein sequence: CASSHPSVNSPLHF.

This clone was detected only once. The genes are TRBV7-2 and TRBJ1-4, with 9 positions matching TRBD1. This CDR3 spans 17 amino acids. V gave up 5 bases and J gave up 6 bases; unmatched junction bases: 13. The V gene's germline CDR1 is SGHTA and CDR2 FQGNSA. CDR3 region: CASSMSRDRVGDEKLFF. For the CDR3, the DNA is TGTGCCAGCAGCATGTCCCGGGACAGGGTAGGGGATGAAAAACTGTTTTTT.

The chain employs TRBV19 and TRBJ2-2; 13 positions agree with TRBD2. The CDR3 has 18 residues. V gave up 5 bases and J gave up 0 bases; unmatched junction bases: 6. Germline-derived CDR1 and CDR2 are LNHDA and SQIVND (reference sequence). The CDR3 DNA is TGTGCCAGTAGTGGAGTCGGACTAGCGGGGGCGAACACCGGGGAGCTGTTTTTT. This sequence encodes CASSGVGLAGANTGELFF. The full variable domain, with the rest looked up from reference TRBV19 and TRBJ2-2, is DGGITQSPKYLFRKEGQNVTLSCEQNLNHDAMYWYRQDPGQGLRLIYYSQIVNDFQKGDIAEGYSVSREKKESFPLTVTSAQKNPTAFYLCASSGVGLAGANTGELFFGEGSRLTVL.

This clone was counted only a few times. The gene calls are TRBV19 and TRBJ1-1; D ambiguous. V gave up 4 bases and J gave up 4 bases, with 10 bases separating them. CDR1 is LNHDA, CDR2 SQIVND, per germline (reference sequence). The CDR3 runs to 13 residues. CDR3 coding DNA: TGTGCCAGTAGTAAAAACACCCTCACTGAAGCTTTCTTT. It is translated as CASSKNTLTEAFF.

V usage is TRBV28 and J usage is TRBJ2-7; 11 bases fit TRBD2. Looked up from germline, CDR1 is MDHEN and CDR2 is SYDVKM. V trimming: 2 bases; J trimming: 4 bases; junction bases outside the gene matches: 4. This CDR3 is built from 15 residues. CDR3 in amino acids: CASSLTSGSRYEQYF. The CDR3 nucleotides read TGTGCCAGCAGTTTAACTAGCGGGAGTCGATACGAGCAGTACTTC.

As DNA, the CDR3 is TGTGCCAGCAGCTTACCGGGAGGCTGGGATGAGCAGTTCTTC. Translating gives CASSLPGGWDEQFF. V usage is TRBV13 and J usage is TRBJ2-1; TRBD2 matches 7 bases. The J segment lost 8 bases and the V segment lost 2 bases, leaving 6 bases of the junction unmatched. Germline-derived CDR1 and CDR2 are PRHDT and FYEKMQ (reference sequence). The CDR3 consists of 14 residues.

The J gene is TRBJ1-1, the V gene TRBV2, with 7 bases that match TRBD1. The V segment lost 4 bases and the J segment 4 bases; nucleotides outside the gene matches: 6. From germline, CDR1 is SNHLY and CDR2 FYNNEI. This CDR3 has 14 amino acids. CDR3 nucleotides: TGTGCCAGCAGTGGGACAGGTTTTGGCACTGAAGCTTTCTTT. Protein product: CASSGTGFGTEAFF.

The gene calls are TRBV27 and TRBJ2-7; D perhaps matches TRBD1 (6 bases). V was trimmed by 1 base and J by 0 bases, leaving 10 bases between them. CDR3 length: 15 amino acids. Germline loops: CDR1 MNHEY, CDR2 SMNVEV (reference sequence). CDR3 sequence (DNA): TGTGCCAGCAGTTTATTAGGACAGCACTCCTACGAGCAGTACTTC. It is translated as CASSLLGQHSYEQYF.

The chain couples TRBV9 to TRBJ1-2, with 10 positions matching TRBD1. The germline V gene encodes CDR1 SGDLS and CDR2 YYNGEE. This CDR3 is built from 14 residues. Trimming at V came to 2 bases and at J to 7 bases, leaving 5 bases not matched to a gene. CDR3 region: CASSVRQGAAGYTF. The DNA for the CDR3 is TGTGCCAGCAGCGTTAGACAGGGGGCGGCTGGCTACACCTTC.

Only one count was recorded for this clone. The rearrangement joins TRBV6-6 to TRBJ1-6, with D tentatively TRBD1 (5 bases). This CDR3 has 14 amino acids. Deletions cut 2 bases from V and 9 bases from J, with 11 bases between. Germline V CDR1 and CDR2: MNHNY, SVGAGI (reference sequence). DNA for the CDR3: TGTGCCAGCAGTTACCAGGGATTAAGTTCACCCCTCCACTTT. Amino acid sequence: CASSYQGLSSPLHF.

This chain links TRBV27 with TRBJ2-1, with D unclear. Per the germline V gene, CDR1 is MNHEY and CDR2 is SMNVEV (reference sequence). The CDR3 is 13 amino acids. Trimming took off 8 bases at V and 7 bases at J, with 15 bases between the two ends. In DNA, the CDR3 is TGTGCCAGCGCCTCATTTTCGGGTAATGAGCAGTTCTTC. This encodes CASASFSGNEQFF.

The CDR3 DNA reads TGTGCCAGCAGCCTAAACCAGGGAAGAGATGGCTACACCTTC. It encodes CASSLNQGRDGYTF. This chain links TRBV9 with TRBJ1-2, with a weak D call TRBD1 (5 bases). CDR3 length: 14 amino acids. Germline-derived CDR1 and CDR2 are SGDLS and YYNGEE. Trimming cost V 4 bases and J 6 bases, with 16 bases left between them.

The chain couples TRBV18 to TRBJ1-2; D is ambiguous. V dropped 3 bases and J dropped 2 bases, with 13 bases sitting between them. Germline V gene sequence: CDR1 KGHSH, CDR2 LQKENI. This CDR3 comprises 15 residues. CDR3 bases: TGTGCCAGCTCACCGCAGCGAATCCTCAACTATGGCTACACCTTC. Residues: CASSPQRILNYGYTF.

The CDR3 reads CASSQTRDNLDEQFF. CDR3 sequence (DNA): TGTGCCAGCAGCCAAACGAGGGACAACCTCGATGAGCAGTTCTTC. The V gene is TRBV7-9, the J gene TRBJ2-1; possibly TRBD1 for D (6 bases). Germline CDR1 SEHNR, CDR2 FQNEAQ (reference sequence). The CDR3 loop spans 15 amino acids. Trimming stripped 5 bases from V and 8 bases from J, with 19 bases between.

The gene calls are TRBV5-1 and TRBJ1-6; 10 bases are shared with TRBD1. The V segment lost 0 bases and the J segment 10 bases; nucleotides outside the gene matches: 4. Germline CDR1 and CDR2: SGHRS and YFSETQ. The CDR3 runs to 15 residues. CDR3 amino acids: CASSLDGTGASPLHF. As DNA, the CDR3 is TGCGCCAGCAGCTTGGACGGGACAGGGGCATCACCCCTCCACTTT.

The chain couples TRBV19 to TRBJ1-5, with D perhaps matching TRBD1 (6 bases). V lost 6 bases and J lost 6, with 15 bases in between. The CDR3 has 14 amino acids. Germline CDR1 and CDR2: LNHDA and SQIVND (reference sequence). The DNA for the CDR3 is TGTGCCAGTAGGACCAGGGGCTCGGGTCAGCCCCAGCATTTT. Protein sequence: CASRTRGSGQPQHF.

The table lists this clone with a few counts. V is TRBV14 and J is TRBJ1-1; D perhaps matches TRBD1 (5 bases). Germline V lookup: CDR1 SGHDN, CDR2 FVKESK. V gave up 0 bases and J gave up 5 bases, with 7 bases separating them. This CDR3 contains 13 residues. CDR3 DNA: TGTGCCAGCAGCCAAGAGCACAGGACTGAAGCTTTCTTT. It is translated as CASSQEHRTEAFF.

This clone showed up just once. V gene TRBV7-3 combines with J gene TRBJ2-1; tentative D call: TRBD1 (6 bases). CDR3 length equals 14 residues. Trimming pared 1 base from V and 6 bases from J, leaving 10 bases between. Germline lookup yields CDR1 SGHTA and CDR2 FQGTGA. Here the CDR3 reads CASSLRGRTNEQFF. DNA for the CDR3: TGTGCCAGCAGCTTAAGGGGGCGGACCAATGAGCAGTTCTTC.